This T cell receptor beta chain was captured by sequencing in a study of T cell responses to AZD1222 COVID-19 vaccine. Generated by immunoSEQ multiplex PCR, the TCRdb table keeps only in-frame clones and is missing some. This sample has 100,000 to 150,000 clones, with approximately 85% found just once. Notes on this clone: Its antigen is as yet unknown. The sample holds other DNA sequences that translate to the same CDR3.

Study outcomes and limitations: After the peak T cell response, and only then, were repertoires sampled. Vaccine-associated CD4 TCRs ranged over spike, dominating at 160-218 and 743-854. Reportedly, close to half of spike-specific TCRs are directed against unmutated variant regions.

Germline V CDR1 and CDR2: SGHTA, FQGTGA. The CDR3 sequence is 13 residues long. V was shortened by 2 bases and J by 4 bases, with 6 bases between the two germline ends. The sequencing used peripheral blood, collected on day 0 of AZD1222 vaccination. This chain joins TRBV7-3 and TRBJ2-1; D gene uncertain. The sequence was collected from an adult in good health. The CDR3 region has the DNA TGTGCCAGCAGCTTAGGTCAGTACAATGAGCAGTTCTTC. This sequence encodes CASSLGQYNEQFF.